A single TCR beta chain is shown here with its context. This sample is part of a study of shared clonotypes between healthy human individuals. The genomic DNA of each subset was split evenly across several immunoSEQ plates. Measured with immunoSEQ multiplex PCR; TCRdb has only the in-frame clones, and not every one. The sample has about 2.4 million clones, around 94% seen once; the top ten hold over 0.12%. Researchers partitioned CD4+ cells into CD45RA+ naive and CD45RA-negative memory subsets. Input material: naive CD4+ T cells sorted from blood. Regarding subset: CD45RA+ positively selected. The TCR originated in a man in his late teens or twenties in good health.

CDR3 in DNA: TGTGCCAGCAGTTCAGGACAGGGGGCAGATAATTCACCCCTCCACTTT. It translates to CASSSGQGADNSPLHF. The rearrangement uses TRBV7-9 and TRBJ1-6, with 11 bases identical to TRBD1. Unmatched junction bases numbered 6, after V lost 6 bases and J lost 5 bases. Germline-derived CDR1 and CDR2 are SEHNR and FQNEAQ (reference sequence). The CDR3 totals 16 residues.